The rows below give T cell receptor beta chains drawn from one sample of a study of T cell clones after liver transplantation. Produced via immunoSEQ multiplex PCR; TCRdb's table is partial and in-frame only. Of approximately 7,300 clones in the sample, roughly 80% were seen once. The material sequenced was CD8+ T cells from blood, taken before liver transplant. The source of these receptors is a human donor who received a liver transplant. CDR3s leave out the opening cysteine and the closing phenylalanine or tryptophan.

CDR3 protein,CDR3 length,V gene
ASSGLLGQGLSYGYT,15,TRBV10-1
ASSPLAGVSNEQF,13,TRBV19
ASSFTGPTEAF,11,TRBV6-1
ASSEGTGSYEQY,12,TRBV2
ASSLKGQAMEQY,12,TRBV5-4
ASSQDRGFLIPLDGELF,17,TRBV4-2
ASSPEFRDSGNTIY,14,TRBV18
ASSLTSGDRGEQF,13,TRBV5-5
SVVQPDSYEQY,11,TRBV29-1
VSRLSWTEKNEKLF,14,TRBV19
ASSGGTGREQF,11,TRBV2
ASSGQGTEAF,10,TRBV9
ASSHPGGADTGELF,14,TRBV7-3
ASSQGGGMDEQF,12,TRBV14
ASSSGTGGLGELF,13,TRBV7-3
ASRLLDRGDTDTQY,14,TRBV28
ASSPGALAGEPQETQY,16,TRBV18
ASAAEISGELF,11,TRBV10-2
ASSQWTGNEQF,11,TRBV19
ASRMTGGSYEQY,12,TRBV2
ASSLVAGALTDTQY,14,TRBV5-4
ASSWGQGSYEQY,12,TRBV5-6
ASSLQGMESSYNSPLH,16,TRBV28
AWSEGGDYGYT,11,TRBV30
ASKYLTGDEKLF,12,TRBV2
ASSLDGINYGYT,12,TRBV27
ASSYDRATDTQY,12,TRBV13
ASRPTGGGGYGYT,13,TRBV7-3